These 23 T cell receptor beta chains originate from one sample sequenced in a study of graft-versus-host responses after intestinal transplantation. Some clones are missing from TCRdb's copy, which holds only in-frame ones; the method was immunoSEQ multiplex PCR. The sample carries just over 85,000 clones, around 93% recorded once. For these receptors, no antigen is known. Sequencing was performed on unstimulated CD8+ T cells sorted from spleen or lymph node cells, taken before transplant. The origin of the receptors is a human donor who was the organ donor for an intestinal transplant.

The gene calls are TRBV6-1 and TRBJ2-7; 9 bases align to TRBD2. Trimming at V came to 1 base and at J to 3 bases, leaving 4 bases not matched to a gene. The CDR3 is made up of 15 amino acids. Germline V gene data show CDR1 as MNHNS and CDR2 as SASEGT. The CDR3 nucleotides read TGTGCCAGCAGTGAAGGGTGGCGGGGGGGCTACGAGCAGTACTTC. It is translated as CASSEGWRGGYEQYF.

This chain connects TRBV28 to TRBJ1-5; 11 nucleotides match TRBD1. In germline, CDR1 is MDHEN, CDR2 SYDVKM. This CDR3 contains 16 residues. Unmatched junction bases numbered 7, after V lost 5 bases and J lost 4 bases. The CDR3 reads CASSKGTGGLNQPQHF. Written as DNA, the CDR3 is TGTGCCAGCAGTAAAGGGACAGGGGGTTTAAATCAGCCCCAGCATTTT.

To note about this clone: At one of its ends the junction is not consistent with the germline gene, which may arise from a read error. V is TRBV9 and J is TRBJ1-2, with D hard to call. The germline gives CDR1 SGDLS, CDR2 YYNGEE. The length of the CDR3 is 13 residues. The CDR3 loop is CASNVGGYYGYTF. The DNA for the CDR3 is TGTGCCAGCAACGTAGGAGGGTACTATGGCTACACCTTC.

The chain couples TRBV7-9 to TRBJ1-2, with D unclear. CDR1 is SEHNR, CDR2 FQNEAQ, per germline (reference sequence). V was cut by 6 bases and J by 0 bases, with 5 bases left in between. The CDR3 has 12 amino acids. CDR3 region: CASSGANYGYTF. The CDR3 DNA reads TGTGCCAGCAGTGGAGCTAACTATGGCTACACCTTC.

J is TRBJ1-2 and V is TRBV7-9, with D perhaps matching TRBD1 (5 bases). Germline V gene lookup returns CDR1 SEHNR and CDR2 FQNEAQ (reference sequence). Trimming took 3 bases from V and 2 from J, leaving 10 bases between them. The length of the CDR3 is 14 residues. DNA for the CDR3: TGTGCCAGCAGCTTTAACCCAGGGAACTATGGCTACACCTTC. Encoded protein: CASSFNPGNYGYTF.

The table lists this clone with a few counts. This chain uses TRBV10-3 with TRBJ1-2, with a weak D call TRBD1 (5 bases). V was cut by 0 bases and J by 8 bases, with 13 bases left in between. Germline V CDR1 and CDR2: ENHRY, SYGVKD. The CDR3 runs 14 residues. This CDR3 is CAISESWGGGGYTF. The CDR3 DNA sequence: TGTGCCATCAGTGAGTCGTGGGGGGGAGGCGGCTACACCTTC.

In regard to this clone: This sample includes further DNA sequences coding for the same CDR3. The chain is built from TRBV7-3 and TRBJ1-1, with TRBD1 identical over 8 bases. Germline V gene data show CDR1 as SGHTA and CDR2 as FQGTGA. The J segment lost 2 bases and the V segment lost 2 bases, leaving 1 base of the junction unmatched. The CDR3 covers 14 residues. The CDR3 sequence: CASSLGTGNTEAFF. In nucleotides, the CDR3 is TGTGCCAGCAGCTTAGGGACAGGCAACACTGAAGCTTTCTTT. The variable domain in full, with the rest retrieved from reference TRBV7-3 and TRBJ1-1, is GAGVSQTPSNKVTEKGKYVELRCDPISGHTALYWYRQSLGQGPEFLIYFQGTGAADDSGLPNDRFFAVRPEGSVSTLKIQRTERGDSAVYLCASSLGTGNTEAFFGQGTRLTVV.

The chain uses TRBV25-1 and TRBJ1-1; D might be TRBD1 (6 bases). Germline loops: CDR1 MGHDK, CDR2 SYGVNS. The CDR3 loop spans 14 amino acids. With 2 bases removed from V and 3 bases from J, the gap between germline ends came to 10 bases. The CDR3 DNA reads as TGTGCCAGCAGTGAACCCGGGGGGCACACTGAAGCTTTCTTT. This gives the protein CASSEPGGHTEAFF.

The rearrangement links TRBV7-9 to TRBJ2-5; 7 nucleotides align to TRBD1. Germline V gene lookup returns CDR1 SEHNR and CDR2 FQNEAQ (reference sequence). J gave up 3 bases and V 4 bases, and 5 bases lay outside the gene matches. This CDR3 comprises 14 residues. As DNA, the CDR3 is TGTGCCAGCAGCTCCGGGACAGTTAAAGAGACCCAGTACTTC. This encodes CASSSGTVKETQYF.

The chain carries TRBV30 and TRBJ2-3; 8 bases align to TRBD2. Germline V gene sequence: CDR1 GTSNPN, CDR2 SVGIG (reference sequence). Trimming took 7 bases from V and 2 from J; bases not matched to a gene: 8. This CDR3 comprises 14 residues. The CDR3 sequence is CAYRAGVYTDTQYF. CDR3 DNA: TGTGCCTACCGAGCGGGGGTTTACACAGATACGCAGTATTTT.

The chain's CDR3 is CASSQVVTSTGELFF. The CDR3 DNA reads as TGCGCCAGCAGCCAAGTGGTGACATCCACCGGGGAGCTGTTTTTT. The genes are TRBV4-1 and TRBJ2-2; D call uncertain. Germline CDR1 is MGHRA and CDR2 is YSYEKL. With 1 base removed from V and 4 bases from J, the gap between germline ends came to 10 bases. CDR3 size: 15 residues.

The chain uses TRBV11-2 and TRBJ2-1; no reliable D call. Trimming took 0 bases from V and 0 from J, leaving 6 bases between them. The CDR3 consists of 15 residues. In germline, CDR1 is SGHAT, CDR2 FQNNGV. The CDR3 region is CASSLESSSYNEQFF. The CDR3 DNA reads TGTGCCAGCAGCTTAGAGAGTAGCTCCTACAATGAGCAGTTCTTC. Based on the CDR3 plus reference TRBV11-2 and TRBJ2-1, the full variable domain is EAGVAQSPRYKIIEKRQSVAFWCNPISGHATLYWYQQILGQGPKLLIQFQNNGVVDDSQLPKDRFSAERLKGVDSTLKIQPAKLEDSAVYLCASSLESSSYNEQFFGPGTRLTVL.

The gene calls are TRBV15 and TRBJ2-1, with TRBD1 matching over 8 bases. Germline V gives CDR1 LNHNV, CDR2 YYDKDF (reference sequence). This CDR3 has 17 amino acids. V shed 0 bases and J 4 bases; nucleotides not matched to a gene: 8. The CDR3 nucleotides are TGTGCCACCAGCAGAGATCACCCGACAGGGGCGTACAATGAGCAGTTCTTC. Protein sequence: CATSRDHPTGAYNEQFF.

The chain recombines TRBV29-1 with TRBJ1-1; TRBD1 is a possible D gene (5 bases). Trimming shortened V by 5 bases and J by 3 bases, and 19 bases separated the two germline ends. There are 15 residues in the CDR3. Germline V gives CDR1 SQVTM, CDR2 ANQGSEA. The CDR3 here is CSVPRYGGGDTEAFF. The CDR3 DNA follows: TGCAGCGTTCCCAGGTACGGGGGTGGGGACACTGAAGCTTTCTTT. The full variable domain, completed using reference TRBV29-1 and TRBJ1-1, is SAVISQKPSRDICQRGTSLTIQCQVDSQVTMMFWYRQQPGQSLTLIATANQGSEATYESGFVIDKFPISRPNLTFSTLTVSNMSPEDSSIYLCSVPRYGGGDTEAFFGQGTRLTVV.

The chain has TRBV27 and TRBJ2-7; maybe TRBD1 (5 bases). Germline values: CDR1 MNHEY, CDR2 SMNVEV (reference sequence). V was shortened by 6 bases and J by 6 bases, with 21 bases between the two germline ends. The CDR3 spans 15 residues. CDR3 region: CASSPGRTPGPEQYF. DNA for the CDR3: TGTGCCAGCAGCCCCGGGCGGACACCCGGACCCGAGCAGTACTTC.

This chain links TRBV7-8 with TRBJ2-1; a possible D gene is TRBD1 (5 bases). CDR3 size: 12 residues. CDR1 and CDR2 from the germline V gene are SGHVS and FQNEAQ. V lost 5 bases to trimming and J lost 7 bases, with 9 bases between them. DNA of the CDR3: TGTGCCAGCAGCGACAGTCGGAATGAGCAGTTCTTC. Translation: CASSDSRNEQFF.

The CDR3 loop reads CASRKGQLLYEQYF. The CDR3, as DNA: TGTGCCAGCAGAAAGGGACAGCTTCTCTACGAGCAGTACTTC. The rearrangement joins TRBV6-5 to TRBJ2-7; 7 nucleotides line up with TRBD1. With V trimmed by 6 bases and J by 3 bases, 8 bases remained unmatched. This CDR3 is 14 amino acids long. The germline gives CDR1 MNHEY, CDR2 SVGAGI.

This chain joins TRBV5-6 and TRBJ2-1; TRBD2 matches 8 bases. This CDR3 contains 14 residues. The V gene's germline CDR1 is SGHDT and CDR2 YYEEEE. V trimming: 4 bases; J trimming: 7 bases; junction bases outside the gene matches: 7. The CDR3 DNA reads TGTGCCAGCAGCCAATACGGGGGGGCAAATGAGCAGTTCTTC. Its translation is CASSQYGGANEQFF.

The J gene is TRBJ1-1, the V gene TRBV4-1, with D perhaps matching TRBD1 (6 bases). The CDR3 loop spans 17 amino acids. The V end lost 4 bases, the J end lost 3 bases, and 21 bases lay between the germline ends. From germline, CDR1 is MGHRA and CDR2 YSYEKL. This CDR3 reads CASSPPGGGASDTEAFF. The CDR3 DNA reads TGCGCCAGCAGCCCGCCTGGGGGGGGCGCGTCAGACACTGAAGCTTTCTTT.

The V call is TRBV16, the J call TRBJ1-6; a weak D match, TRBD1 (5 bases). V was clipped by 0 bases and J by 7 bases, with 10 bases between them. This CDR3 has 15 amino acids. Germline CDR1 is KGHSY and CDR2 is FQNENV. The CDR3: CASSQSGLRNSPLHF. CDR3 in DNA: TGTGCCAGCAGCCAATCGGGACTTCGAAATTCACCCCTCCACTTT.

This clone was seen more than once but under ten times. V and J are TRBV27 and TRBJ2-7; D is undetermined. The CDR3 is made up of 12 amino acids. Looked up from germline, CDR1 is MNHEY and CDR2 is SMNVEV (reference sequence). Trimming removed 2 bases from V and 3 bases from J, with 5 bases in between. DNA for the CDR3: TGTGCCAGCAGTTTAGGCGGCTACGAGCAGTACTTC. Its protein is CASSLGGYEQYF.

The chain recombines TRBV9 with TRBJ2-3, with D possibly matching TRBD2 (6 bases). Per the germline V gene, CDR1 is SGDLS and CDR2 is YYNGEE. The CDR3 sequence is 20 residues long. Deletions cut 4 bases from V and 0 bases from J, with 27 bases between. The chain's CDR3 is CASSTRGGAGIPTSTDTQYF. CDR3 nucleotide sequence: TGTGCCAGCAGCACTAGAGGCGGGGCGGGGATTCCCACTAGCACAGATACGCAGTATTTT.

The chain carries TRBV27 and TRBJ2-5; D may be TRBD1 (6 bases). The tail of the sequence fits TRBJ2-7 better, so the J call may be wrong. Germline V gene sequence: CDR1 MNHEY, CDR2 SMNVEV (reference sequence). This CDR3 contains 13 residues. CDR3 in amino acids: CASFGGPNYEQYF. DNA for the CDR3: TGTGCCAGCTTTGGGGGCCCGAACTACGAGCAGTACTTC.